This note documents a single T cell receptor (beta chain) sequence. Its antigen remains unidentified. The data stem from a study of early stage breast cancer tumors. Study findings and constraints: Enriched TCRB sequences shared across patients were mostly commonly generated sequences.

CDR1 and CDR2 from the germline V gene are MNHNS and SASEGT. The V and J ends lost 8 bases and 1 base respectively, with 11 bases between them. The CDR3 consists of 13 residues. Profiling relied on immunoSEQ multiplex PCR, and the TCRdb table lists in-frame clones only, not all of them. The sample contains 25,000 to 35,000 clones, around 50% of which appear only once. This clonotype was sampled from a person in their fifties or sixties with breast cancer. Sequencing was done on a sample of breast tumor tissue. This chain connects TRBV6-1 to TRBJ1-2; no reliable D call. CDR3 in DNA: TGTGCCAGCGTGGACGGACTTAACTATGGCTACACCTTC. Amino acid sequence: CASVDGLNYGYTF.